These 16 T cell receptor beta chains came from one sample sequenced in a study of beta chain features in type 1 diabetes. Study-level results: Among all four CD4+ subsets, Type 1 diabetes patients had TCRB CDR3s that were moderately but significantly shorter.

Antigens for these TCRs are unknown. The whole isolated RNA underwent reverse transcription, so sequencing captured expressed TCRB transcripts. The protocol was immunoSEQ multiplex PCR, while the TCRdb copy is restricted to in-frame clones and leaves out a portion. The repertoire holds 300,000 to 400,000 clones, with around 9.3% as singletons. The sequencing input was central memory CD4+ T cells from blood. These receptors were collected from a man aged 30 to 45 with type 1 diabetes.

This clone appeared a single time. This rearrangement joins TRBV28 to TRBJ1-1; no clear D gene. Germline V gene lookup returns CDR1 MDHEN and CDR2 SYDVKM. V was trimmed by 4 bases and J by 0 bases, leaving 9 bases between them. CDR3 size: 14 residues. The CDR3 reads CASSSLRVNTEAFF. As DNA, the CDR3 is TGTGCCAGCAGTTCCTTACGGGTGAACACTGAAGCTTTCTTT. Supplemented by reference TRBV28 and TRBJ1-1, the full variable domain reads DVKVTQSSRYLVKRTGEKVFLECVQDMDHENMFWYRQDPGLGLRLIYFSYDVKMKEKGDIPEGYSVSREKKERFSLILESASTNQTSMYLCASSSLRVNTEAFFGQGTRLTVV.

A few counts support this clone. This chain uses TRBV27 with TRBJ1-2, with no clear D. The CDR3 is 13 residues long. The germline V gene has CDR1 MNHEY and CDR2 SMNVEV (reference sequence). The germline V and J ends were trimmed by 8 bases and 7 bases, with 17 bases remaining between them. CDR3 in amino acids: CASQQSGEVGYTF. The CDR3 nucleotides read TGTGCCAGCCAACAAAGCGGGGAAGTTGGCTACACCTTC.

The gene calls are TRBV7-6 and TRBJ2-3, with D hard to call. The CDR3 is 14 residues long. Per the germline V gene, CDR1 is SGHVS and CDR2 is FNYEAQ. V lost 5 bases to trimming and J lost 3 bases, with 12 bases between them. CDR3 coding DNA: TGTGCCAGCAGCCCAACGGACGGGACAGATACGCAGTATTTT. As protein: CASSPTDGTDTQYF.

This clone was found a few times. The J gene is TRBJ2-5, the V gene TRBV9; TRBD1 is a possible D gene (6 bases). The CDR3 has 14 amino acids. Trimming left V 0 bases short and J 13 bases short, with 19 bases between. The V gene's germline CDR1 is SGDLS and CDR2 YYNGEE. The DNA for the CDR3 is TGTGCCAGCAGCGTAGATCCACTTAACAGGGCCCTGTACTTC. Residues: CASSVDPLNRALYF.

This clone was found a few times. V gene TRBV7-2 combines with J gene TRBJ1-5; D unresolved. With 5 bases removed from V and 7 bases from J, the gap between germline ends came to 18 bases. The germline V gene encodes CDR1 SGHTA and CDR2 FQGNSA. This CDR3 spans 15 amino acids. CDR3 sequence: CASSAWTGLGQPQHF. CDR3 in DNA: TGTGCCAGCAGCGCCTGGACTGGCCTGGGGCAGCCCCAGCATTTT.

The chain is built from TRBV7-2 and TRBJ2-5; 7 bases match TRBD2. The CDR3 is made up of 16 amino acids. Germline-derived CDR1 and CDR2 are SGHTA and FQGNSA. Trimming removed 3 bases from V and 4 bases from J; junction bases left unmatched: 11. The CDR3 here is CASSLTGTNPRETQYF. In DNA, the CDR3 is TGTGCCAGCAGCTTGACCGGGACTAATCCGAGAGAGACCCAGTACTTC.

Points on this clone: This CDR3 is also generated by other DNA sequences in the sample. V usage is TRBV18 and J usage is TRBJ1-2; possible D gene TRBD1, 5 bases. The CDR3 is 14 amino acids. Germline values: CDR1 KGHSH, CDR2 LQKENI. V was shortened by 1 base and J by 4 bases, with 10 bases between the two germline ends. CDR3 coding DNA: TGTGCCAGCTCACCACGGGAGGGACCCTATGGCTACACCTTC. This codes for CASSPREGPYGYTF.

A few counts support this clone. The chain links TRBV5-1 to TRBJ1-2, with TRBD1 matching 8 bases. Trimming removed 4 bases from V and 2 bases from J; junction bases left unmatched: 13. The CDR3 has 17 amino acids. The germline CDR1 and CDR2 sequences are SGHRS and YFSETQ. The CDR3 sequence: CASSPTISRTGNYGYTF. DNA for the CDR3: TGCGCCAGCAGCCCCACCATTTCTCGGACAGGGAACTATGGCTACACCTTC.

This clone was found many times. The chain has TRBV11-2 and TRBJ1-1; D remains ambiguous. CDR1 SGHAT and CDR2 FQNNGV come from the germline V gene. The V end was cut by 4 bases, the J end by 9 bases, with 12 bases between. The CDR3 loop spans 12 amino acids. CDR3 sequence reads: CASSYKNMKAFF. Written as DNA, the CDR3 is TGTGCCAGCAGCTATAAAAACATGAAAGCTTTCTTT.

This clone has more than one count but fewer than ten. The chain combines TRBV11-2 with TRBJ2-1, with a weak D call TRBD1 (6 bases). Trimming removed 0 bases at V and 2 bases at J, with 8 bases between. The CDR3 runs 15 residues. The germline V gene encodes CDR1 SGHAT and CDR2 FQNNGV. CDR3 nucleotide sequence: TGTGCCAGCAGCTTAGAAGAGGGGGCCTACAATGAGCAGTTCTTC. It yields the protein CASSLEEGAYNEQFF.

This clone turned up a few times. The chain employs TRBV7-2 and TRBJ2-7, with TRBD2 as a possible D gene (6 bases). The germline V gene has CDR1 SGHTA and CDR2 FQGNSA. The length of the CDR3 is 14 residues. V lost 0 bases and J lost 4, with 10 bases in between. CDR3 in amino acids: CASSLAGGEYEQYF. In nucleotides, the CDR3 is TGTGCCAGCAGCTTAGCGGGGGGAGAATACGAGCAGTACTTC.

The rearrangement joins TRBV6-1 to TRBJ1-1; D unclear. Trimming removed 0 bases from V and 5 bases from J, with 13 bases in between. The germline V gene has CDR1 MNHNS and CDR2 SASEGT. The CDR3 extends over 15 amino acids. CDR3 in DNA: TGTGCCAGCAGTGAAGCGCCCGGGAAGGGAACTGAAGCTTTCTTT. Protein sequence: CASSEAPGKGTEAFF.

The chain joins TRBV28 to TRBJ2-7; D is unresolved. This CDR3 is 12 amino acids long. The germline V gene encodes CDR1 MDHEN and CDR2 SYDVKM. The V end lost 5 bases, the J end lost 3 bases, and 8 bases lay between the germline ends. In DNA, the CDR3 is TGTGCCAGCAGTCACAACGACTACGAGCAGTACTTC. Residues: CASSHNDYEQYF. Full variable domain (outside the CDR3, taken from reference TRBV28 and TRBJ2-7): DVKVTQSSRYLVKRTGEKVFLECVQDMDHENMFWYRQDPGLGLRLIYFSYDVKMKEKGDIPEGYSVSREKKERFSLILESASTNQTSMYLCASSHNDYEQYFGPGTRLTVT.

This clone was seen at least ten times. The chain links TRBV7-8 to TRBJ2-2; D is uncertain. Trimming removed 2 bases from V and 1 base from J, with 5 bases in between. The CDR3 spans 14 residues. CDR1 is SGHVS, CDR2 FQNEAQ, per germline. CDR3 DNA: TGTGCCAGCAGCTTACAGCAGAACACCGGGGAGCTGTTTTTT. This translates into CASSLQQNTGELFF.

The gene calls are TRBV10-3 and TRBJ1-1; 7 bases match TRBD1. V was clipped by 6 bases and J by 4 bases; unmatched bases: 11. This CDR3 is 15 amino acids long. Looked up from germline, CDR1 is ENHRY and CDR2 is SYGVKD. The DNA of the CDR3 is TGTGCCATCAGGGATTCACAGGGGTACCGCACTGAAGCTTTCTTT. It specifies CAIRDSQGYRTEAFF.

J is TRBJ2-2 and V is TRBV29-1; no firm D call. This CDR3 has 11 residues. The ends were cut back, 5 bases at V and 0 bases at J, with 1 base in the middle. The V gene's germline CDR1 is SQVTM and CDR2 ANQGSEA. The CDR3 loop reads CSVSNTGELFF. Here the CDR3 DNA reads TGCAGCGTTTCGAACACCGGGGAGCTGTTTTTT.